The next 9 T cell receptor beta chains were all read from a single sample in a study of blood T cell repertoires in COVID-19 (dated by TCRdb to between 2020 and 2021). Library construction relied on the immunoSEQ multiplex PCR assay. Imported from immuneACCESS, the table was reduced by TCRdb to in-frame sequences with V and J called. These copies leave out some clones; in studies compared against another copy, an unresolved V gene accounts for under half, and the cause of the remainder is not known. The sample table lists some 72,000 clones, approximately 86% of them with a count of one. The ten most abundant clones make up 4.9% of the sample. Material: peripheral blood. The receptors come from a man in his fifties or sixties with active or convalescent COVID-19.

The chain links TRBV3-1 (or the pseudogene TRBV3-2) to TRBJ2-7, with 9 bases identical to TRBD1. CDR1 and CDR2 from the germline V gene are LGHDT and YNNKEL (reference sequence). After removal of 1 base from V and 1 base from J, the junction contained 2 bases not matched to a gene. The CDR3 extends over 15 amino acids. The CDR3 nucleotides are TGTGCCAGCAGCCAAGGGGGACAGGGTTCCTACGAGCAGTACGTC. This encodes CASSQGGQGSYEQYV.

The CDR3 loop is CASSLAAAIGTDTQYF. For the CDR3, the DNA is TGTGCCAGCAGCTTAGCAGCGGCGATTGGGACAGATACGCAGTATTTT. The chain couples TRBV7-8 to TRBJ2-3, with D possibly being TRBD2 (5 bases). Germline CDR1 SGHVS, CDR2 FQNEAQ. CDR3 length equals 16 residues. Deletions cut 0 bases from V and 3 bases from J, with 13 bases between.

This clone was observed a handful of times. The rearrangement uses TRBV3-1 (or the pseudogene TRBV3-2) and TRBJ1-2; D not certain. V was pared by 5 bases and J by 4 bases, with 11 bases between. Germline CDR1 is LGHDT and CDR2 is YNNKEL (reference sequence). This CDR3 is built from 13 residues. In DNA, the CDR3 is TGTGCCAGCAGCGCGGATATGGGCTATGGCTACACCTTC. As protein: CASSADMGYGYTF.

V is TRBV25-1 and J is TRBJ2-2; D unresolved. Germline V CDR1 and CDR2: MGHDK, SYGVNS. The V and J ends lost 7 bases and 0 bases respectively, with 6 bases between them. The CDR3 totals 13 residues. Written as DNA, the CDR3 is TGTGCCAGCATCTCCCCGAACACCGGGGAGCTGTTTTTT. Its protein product is CASISPNTGELFF.

CDR3 nucleotides: TGTGCCAGCAGTGAAGTTAGGGTAGGGGGCGACCATGAAAAACTGTTTTTT. Its translation: CASSEVRVGGDHEKLFF. The V gene is TRBV6-1, the J gene TRBJ1-4, with 7 positions matching TRBD1. The CDR3 is made up of 17 amino acids. Unmatched junction bases numbered 11, after V lost 1 base and J lost 6 bases. Germline V gene lookup returns CDR1 MNHNS and CDR2 SASEGT.

Here the CDR3 DNA reads TGTGCCAGCAGTGAGGGATGGCAGGGGAGTGAAGCTTTCTTT. Translated, it gives CASSEGWQGSEAFF. J is TRBJ1-1 and V is TRBV6-1; the D gene is possibly TRBD1 (6 bases). The CDR3 is made up of 14 amino acids. The germline V and J ends were trimmed by 3 bases and 7 bases, with 15 bases remaining between them. The germline CDR1 and CDR2 sequences are MNHNS and SASEGT.

V gene TRBV10-3 combines with J gene TRBJ1-5; the D gene is possibly TRBD1 (6 bases). The V and J ends lost 10 bases and 0 bases respectively, with 10 bases between them. The CDR3 covers 13 residues. Germline CDR1 ENHRY, CDR2 SYGVKD. The CDR3 loop reads CASQGGSNQPQHF. CDR3 bases: TGTGCCAGCCAAGGGGGTAGCAATCAGCCCCAGCATTTT.

V gene TRBV29-1 combines with J gene TRBJ1-3; TRBD1 agrees at 10 bases. The germline V gene has CDR1 SQVTM and CDR2 ANQGSEA. J was trimmed by 4 bases and V by 5 bases; bases with no gene match: 2. This CDR3 region has 13 residues. This chain's CDR3 is CSVRTGGGNTIYF. CDR3 DNA sequence: TGCAGCGTTCGGACAGGGGGAGGAAACACCATATATTTT.

The chain combines TRBV27 with TRBJ2-1, with 9 bases identical to TRBD1. The CDR3 loop spans 17 amino acids. Unmatched junction bases numbered 15, after V lost 4 bases and J lost 8 bases. Germline V gives CDR1 MNHEY, CDR2 SMNVEV (reference sequence). In DNA form, the CDR3 reads TGTGCCAGCAGTTCACAGGGGACAGGGCCCTTCGGGGATGAGCAGTTCTTC. It yields the protein CASSSQGTGPFGDEQFF.